The sequence of this T cell receptor beta chain was determined in a study of CD8+CD57+ T cells in acquired aplastic anemia. This CDR3 region has 14 residues. V lost 4 bases to trimming and J lost 6 bases, with 18 bases between them. CDR1 is SQVTM and CDR2 is ANQGSEA in the germline V gene. Genomic DNA, the template, was used for profiling of the TCR beta VDJ and CDR3. From the reads, TCRdb called clonotypes with MiXCR, one entry per CDR3 protein. Among about 270,000 distinct CDR3 sequences listed, roughly half were seen once. V is TRBV29-1 and J is TRBJ1-1; perhaps TRBD1 as D (5 bases). The sequenced material came from sorted CD4+, CD8+, or CD8+CD57+ T cells (not recorded which) from PBMCs. The origin of this receptor is a human donor with severe aplastic anemia or a healthy control (not recorded which). This CDR3 reads CSVVLGGNWAEAFF. CDR3 nucleotides: TGCAGCGTTGTCCTTGGGGGAAATTGGGCTGAAGCTTTCTTT.